This TCR beta chain comes out of a study of cytomegalovirus exposure and HLA in healthy donors. V lost 3 bases and J lost 4, with 10 bases in between. The CDR3 is 14 residues long. The germline V gene has CDR1 MNHEY and CDR2 SMNVEV (reference sequence). Both 60 Vbeta primers and 13 Jbeta primers went into the PCR. Libraries were prepared by immunoSEQ multiplex PCR; TCRdb keeps only in-frame clonotypes and omits some of them. The sample comprises over 85,000 clones, about three quarters of which are singletons, and roughly 1.3% rests with the top ten. The chain joins TRBV27 to TRBJ1-5, with D maybe TRBD1 (5 bases). This receptor was identified in a woman younger than 45 in good health and CMV-seronegative. The sequenced sample consisted of PBMCs. The CDR3 here is CASSLEGRNQPQHF. As DNA, the CDR3 is TGTGCCAGCAGTTTGGAGGGGCGGAATCAGCCCCAGCATTTT.